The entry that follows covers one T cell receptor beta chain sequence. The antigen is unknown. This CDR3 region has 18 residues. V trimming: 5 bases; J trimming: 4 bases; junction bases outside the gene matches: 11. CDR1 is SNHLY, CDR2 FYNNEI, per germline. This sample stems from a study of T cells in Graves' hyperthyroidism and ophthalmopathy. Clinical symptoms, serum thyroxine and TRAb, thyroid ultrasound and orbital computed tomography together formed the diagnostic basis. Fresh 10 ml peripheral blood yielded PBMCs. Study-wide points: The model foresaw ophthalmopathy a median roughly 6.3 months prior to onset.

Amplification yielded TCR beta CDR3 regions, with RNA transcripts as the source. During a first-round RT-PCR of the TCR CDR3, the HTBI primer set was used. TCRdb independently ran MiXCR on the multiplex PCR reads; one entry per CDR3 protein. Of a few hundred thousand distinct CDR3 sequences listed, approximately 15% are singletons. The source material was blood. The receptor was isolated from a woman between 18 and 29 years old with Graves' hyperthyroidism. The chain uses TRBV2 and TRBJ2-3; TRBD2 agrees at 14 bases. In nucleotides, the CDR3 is TGTGCCAGCAGTCCAAACCTGGGACTAGCGGGGGTCTCAGATACGCAGTATTTT. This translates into CASSPNLGLAGVSDTQYF.